A single sample is the source of the 14 T cell receptor beta chains below, sequenced in a study of CD8 T cells in ankylosing spondylitis. These TCRs are of unknown antigen specificity. Each CDR3 protein gets one entry after TCRdb re-called the 5' RACE reads with MiXCR. Among 500,000 to 650,000 distinct CDR3 sequences listed, about 5.2% were seen once. The study's findings and limits: A TCR beta motif made of eight highly homologous variants seemed typical of ankylosing spondylitis blood.

The sample taken for sequencing was blood, either unsorted or a sorted T cell fraction (not recorded which). Receptor source: a male donor with ankylosing spondylitis.

There are many counts of this clonotype. The chain carries TRBV28 and TRBJ2-2; D call uncertain. The CDR3 contains 13 residues. V dropped 3 bases and J dropped 7 bases, with 9 bases sitting between them. CDR1 and CDR2 (germline): MDHEN, SYDVKM. CDR3 bases: TGTGCCAGCAGTTTGTGGGCAGGCGGGGAGCTGTTTTTT. This encodes CASSLWAGGELFF.

V gene TRBV5-1 combines with J gene TRBJ2-3; 7 bases agree with TRBD1. This CDR3 is built from 15 residues. Germline loops: CDR1 SGHRS, CDR2 YFSETQ. J gave up 0 bases and V 4 bases, and 5 bases lay outside the gene matches. CDR3 bases: TGCGCCAGCAGCGTGGGACAGACCAGCACAGATACGCAGTATTTT. It translates to CASSVGQTSTDTQYF.

There are many counts of this clonotype. The chain joins TRBV5-5 to TRBJ2-3; 10 nucleotides align to TRBD1. The CDR3 extends over 17 amino acids. The V segment lost 4 bases and the J segment 5 bases; nucleotides outside the gene matches: 13. CDR1 and CDR2 from the germline V gene are SGHKS and YYEKEE (reference sequence). As DNA, the CDR3 is TGTGCCAGCAGCCTGCTTTGGGACAGGGGATTAAAAGATACGCAGTATTTT. This encodes CASSLLWDRGLKDTQYF.

The sample holds one count of this clonotype. A single base is all that separates this from a far larger clone, so a read error is likely. The chain carries TRBV18 and TRBJ1-2; D is undetermined. The CDR3 runs to 13 residues. The germline V and J ends were trimmed by 3 bases and 4 bases, with 9 bases remaining between them. The germline CDR1 and CDR2 sequences are KGHSH and LQKENI. In DNA, the CDR3 is TGTGCCAGCTCACCCTGGCAGGCCTATGGCTACACCTTC. Translated: CASSPWQAYGYTF.

The sample holds many counts of this clonotype. The V call is TRBV6-1, the J call TRBJ2-1, with TRBD2 matching over 11 bases. CDR1 is MNHNS and CDR2 is SASEGT in the germline V gene. Trimming at V came to 8 bases and at J to 0 bases, leaving 6 bases not matched to a gene. The CDR3 has 16 residues. CDR3 region: CASGTSGVSSYNEQFF. The CDR3 DNA sequence: TGTGCCAGCGGGACTAGCGGAGTCTCCTCCTACAATGAGCAGTTCTTC.

This clonotype was counted ten times or more. V usage is TRBV28 and J usage is TRBJ1-5; no clear D gene. The CDR3 runs to 12 residues. Germline assignment: CDR1 MDHEN and CDR2 SYDVKM. V was clipped by 8 bases and J by 8 bases, with 13 bases between them. Here the CDR3 DNA reads TGTGCCAGCCGAATTGGGTATGAGCCCCAGCATTTT. Translated: CASRIGYEPQHF.

This clonotype was counted many times. The gene calls are TRBV18 and TRBJ2-1, with 7 bases that match TRBD2. Germline CDR1 reads KGHSH; CDR2 reads LQKENI. This CDR3 is 15 amino acids long. After removal of 0 bases from V and 9 bases from J, the junction contained 8 bases not matched to a gene. CDR3 coding DNA: TGTGCCAGCTCACCACCCCAGGCTGGGGGGGGTGAGCAGTTCTTC. Translating it yields CASSPPQAGGGEQFF.

This clonotype appeared many times. The rearrangement uses TRBV25-1 and TRBJ2-7; 7 bases fit TRBD2. This CDR3 comprises 15 residues. From germline, CDR1 is MGHDK and CDR2 SYGVNS. V dropped 3 bases and J dropped 1; count of bases not matched to a gene: 6. The CDR3 DNA follows: TGTGCCAGCAGTGACCACGGACTAGAATCCTACGAGCAGTACTTC. Translating it yields CASSDHGLESYEQYF.

The rearrangement links TRBV11-2 to TRBJ2-1; 7 bases agree with TRBD2. This CDR3 has 16 amino acids. Germline V gene lookup returns CDR1 SGHAT and CDR2 FQNNGV. After removal of 2 bases from V and 8 bases from J, the junction contained 12 bases not matched to a gene. The CDR3 spells CASSLRGGLGIYEQFF. The CDR3 coding sequence is TGTGCCAGCAGCTTAAGGGGAGGACTAGGAATATATGAGCAGTTCTTC.

This chain uses TRBV18 with TRBJ1-5; D remains unclear. Trimming removed 5 bases from V and 1 base from J, with 9 bases in between. Germline V gene data show CDR1 as KGHSH and CDR2 as LQKENI. CDR3 length: 14 residues. CDR3 amino acids: CASSIRPSNQPQHF. The CDR3, as DNA: TGTGCCAGCTCAATCCGTCCAAGCAATCAGCCCCAGCATTTT.

This clonotype was picked up many times. The chain carries TRBV4-3 and TRBJ2-2, with D unresolved. Trimming stripped 4 bases from V and 0 bases from J, with 21 bases between. This CDR3 spans 19 amino acids. Germline values: CDR1 LGHNA, CDR2 YSLEER. The CDR3 reads CASSRRLGNLGSNTGELFF. The CDR3 DNA follows: TGCGCCAGCAGCCGCCGACTGGGGAACTTGGGATCGAACACCGGGGAGCTGTTTTTT.

This clonotype was detected a few times. The rearrangement links TRBV18 to TRBJ1-1; D uncertain. Germline V gene lookup returns CDR1 KGHSH and CDR2 LQKENI. The CDR3 is made up of 13 amino acids. Trimming took 2 bases from V and 1 from J, leaving 5 bases between them. The CDR3 coding sequence is TGTGCCAGCTCACCAAAAGGGAACACTGAAGCTTTCTTT. Residues: CASSPKGNTEAFF.

Ten or more counts support this clonotype. J is TRBJ2-5 and V is TRBV4-2, with 7 bases matching TRBD2. The V segment lost 2 bases and the J segment 4 bases; nucleotides outside the gene matches: 16. The CDR3 has 18 amino acids. CDR1 LGHNA and CDR2 YNFKEQ come from the germline V gene. The CDR3 is CASSQIHEGLAVRETQYF. The DNA of the CDR3 is TGTGCCAGCAGCCAAATCCATGAAGGGCTAGCGGTCCGAGAGACCCAGTACTTC.

This clonotype was picked up many times. The gene calls are TRBV20-1 and TRBJ1-6; 9 nucleotides line up with TRBD1. The CDR3 is 16 residues long. Per germline, CDR1 DFQATT and CDR2 SNEGSKA (reference sequence). In DNA form, the CDR3 reads TGCAGACCCTACGGCGGGACAGGGATTAATTCAAGTCCCCTCCACTTT. Translated: CRPYGGTGINSSPLHF.